This T cell receptor (beta chain) came from a study of human T cells and chemical hapten exposure. Time point defined: pre-sensitization, week 0. Treatment reported: therapeutic diphenylcyclopropenone sensitization with weekly scalp DPC. This clonotype has a count of ten or more. Its antigen is undetermined. MiXCR, run by TCRdb on the RACE reads, gives a single entry per CDR3 protein. This table holds some 360,000 distinct CDR3 sequences, less than 6.5% found once. The CDR3 extends over 16 amino acids. Looked up from germline, CDR1 is SNHLY and CDR2 is FYNNEI. V lost 2 bases, J lost 1 base, and 13 bases lay in between. Study-level findings and limits: High-frequency TCRs, those above 1 in 1000, stayed the same after DPC sensitization.

This sequence was found in a woman between 50 and 59 years old with alopecia areata. Some clones in this sample may be carry-over from other donors' samples. The rearrangement joins TRBV2 to TRBJ2-3; D gene uncertain. Sample: whole blood, taken in connection with sensitization to the hapten diphenylcyclopropenone (DPC). In DNA, the CDR3 is TGTGCCAGCAGTGAACAGACCAACACTGGCACAGATACGCAGTATTTT. Translating gives CASSEQTNTGTDTQYF. The full variable domain, in which reference TRBV2 and TRBJ2-3 provide the parts outside the CDR3, is EPEVTQTPSHQVTQMGQEVILRCVPISNHLYFYWYRQILGQKVEFLVSFYNNEISEKSEIFDDQFSVERPDGSNFTLKIRSTKLEDSAMYFCASSEQTNTGTDTQYFGPGTRLTVL.